This T cell receptor (beta chain) was identified during a study of cytomegalovirus exposure and HLA in healthy donors. This clone was observed a single time. At one end the junction does not follow the germline gene, possibly because of a read error. The study ran its PCR with 60 Vbeta and 13 Jbeta primers. Measured with immunoSEQ multiplex PCR; TCRdb has only the in-frame clones, and not every one. The repertoire has 150,000 to 200,000 clones, around 80% of them found once; the top ten carry 0.9% to 1.1%. CDR1 and CDR2 from the germline V gene are SGHAT and FQDESV (reference sequence). The CDR3 covers 14 residues.

The receptor was isolated from a woman in her thirties or forties in good health and CMV-seronegative. The chain joins TRBV11-1 to TRBJ2-7; 9 bases fit TRBD2. Sequenced input: PBMCs. The CDR3 nucleotides are TGTGCCAGCAGCATAGCGGGAGAGGGCTACGAGCAGTACTTC. Its translation: CASSIAGEGYEQYF. Full variable domain (remainder filled in from reference TRBV11-1 and TRBJ2-7): EAEVAQSPRYKITEKSQAVAFWCDPISGHATLYWYRQILGQGPELLVQFQDESVVDDSQLPKDRFSAERLKGVDSTLKIQPAELGDSAMYLCASSIAGEGYEQYFGPGTRLTVT.